This section outlines one TCR beta chain sequence together with its context. Its antigen remains unknown. These data come from a study of radiation and T cells in renal cell carcinoma. Study-level results: Intratumoral heterogeneity was not captured in these approximately 1 g regions.

Treatment indicated: 15 Gy SBRT to primary tumor, nephrectomy 4 weeks later. Nephrectomy followed 15 Gy stereotactic body radiation by 4 weeks. Data came from immunoSEQ multiplex PCR; TCRdb stores just in-frame clones and leaves some out. The sample carries around 15,000 clones, approximately 53% recorded once. Germline V gene sequence: CDR1 SGDLS, CDR2 YYNGEE. The CDR3 spans 18 residues. J gave up 3 bases and V 0 bases, and 10 bases lay outside the gene matches. The receptor was derived from a woman aged 55-70 years with renal cell carcinoma. This specimen was tumor tissue, taken from a patient whose treatment included radiotherapy and nephrectomy. The chain employs TRBV9 and TRBJ1-3; TRBD1 agrees at 9 bases. This chain's CDR3 is CASSVGSRDRDIGNTIYF. Written as DNA, the CDR3 is TGTGCCAGCAGCGTAGGTTCCCGGGACAGGGATATTGGAAACACCATATATTTT.